This entry describes one T cell receptor beta chain. The naive CD8 population came from CD45RO-negative cells selected for CCR7, without terminally differentiated effector memory CD45RA+ cells. As originally analysed: Filtering of immunoSEQ junctional sequences could not match full-length read filtering. Clones were read by immunoSEQ multiplex PCR, and TCRdb kept only the in-frame ones, dropping some. V and J calls and clone size are as listed in that table; D and trimming were resolved from the DNA. This table has roughly 850,000 clones, approximately 96% appearing once. These data originate in a study of shared clonotypes between healthy human individuals. V was clipped by 9 bases and J by 10 bases; unmatched bases: 11. CDR3 length equals 13 residues. Germline CDR1 LNHDA, CDR2 SQIVND (reference sequence).

The receptor's source is a man aged 25 to 40 in good health. Input material: naive CD8+ T cells sorted from blood. This chain joins TRBV19 and TRBJ2-1, with 8 bases aligning to TRBD2. The CDR3 DNA is TGTGCCAGCGAGGAGGTAGCGGGGCAGGAGCAGTTCTTC. Encoded protein: CASEEVAGQEQFF.